The rows below give T cell receptor beta chains drawn from one sample of a study of T cell changes during pregnancy in multiple sclerosis. Produced via immunoSEQ multiplex PCR; TCRdb's table is partial and in-frame only. In the table there are roughly 74,000 clones, 80% to 90% of which are singletons. The specimen was peripheral blood, collected before pregnancy. Receptors were obtained from a female donor with multiple sclerosis, enrolled in a pregnancy study. The CDR3 runs from the conserved cysteine through the conserved F or W. The order of the fields is V gene, clone size, J gene, D gene, CDR3 DNA, CDR3 protein. A D gene is named only where the DNA matches it firmly. Clone size appears in some rows only: once, few, many, or a class for an expanded clone.

v_gene: TRBV13; abundance: .; j_gene: TRBJ2-3; d_gene: .; CDR3nt: TGTGCCAGCAGCTTAATGGGCCAAGACCTTACAGATACGCAGTATTTT; CDR3aa: CASSLMGQDLTDTQYF
v_gene: TRBV6-1; abundance: .; j_gene: TRBJ2-4; d_gene: .; CDR3nt: TGTGCCAGCAGTGAGCTGACAGGCCTAGCAACCAAAAACATTCAGTACTTC; CDR3aa: CASSELTGLATKNIQYF
v_gene: TRBV29-1; abundance: .; j_gene: TRBJ1-2; d_gene: TRBD1; CDR3nt: TGCAGCGTCCAGGGACAGGAGACTAAATACTATGGCTACACCTTC; CDR3aa: CSVQGQETKYYGYTF
v_gene: TRBV10-3; abundance: .; j_gene: TRBJ2-7; d_gene: .; CDR3nt: TGTGCCACCAAGGGAACAGGGGCTAGCGACACCTACGAGCAGTACTTC; CDR3aa: CATKGTGASDTYEQYF
v_gene: TRBV18; abundance: .; j_gene: TRBJ2-7; d_gene: .; CDR3nt: TGTGCCAGCTCACCACCGTTCGTCCACGAGCAGTACTTC; CDR3aa: CASSPPFVHEQYF
v_gene: TRBV2; abundance: .; j_gene: TRBJ1-1; d_gene: .; CDR3nt: TGTGCCACCTCAGACAGTTCGAACACTGAAGCTTTCTTT; CDR3aa: CATSDSSNTEAFF
v_gene: TRBV10-3; abundance: few; j_gene: TRBJ1-3; d_gene: TRBD1; CDR3nt: TGTGCCACCCGAGGGGACAGCTCTGGAAACACCATATATTTT; CDR3aa: CATRGDSSGNTIYF
v_gene: TRBV6-1; abundance: .; j_gene: TRBJ1-2; d_gene: TRBD1; CDR3nt: TGTGCCAGCGGACTGACAGGGTCGGGCTATGGCTACACCTTC; CDR3aa: CASGLTGSGYGYTF
v_gene: TRBV5-1; abundance: .; j_gene: TRBJ1-2; d_gene: TRBD1; CDR3nt: TGCGCCAGCAGCTTGGGACGGGACAGGACGAACTATGGCTACACCTTC; CDR3aa: CASSLGRDRTNYGYTF
v_gene: TRBV30; abundance: .; j_gene: TRBJ2-7; d_gene: TRBD1; CDR3nt: TGTGCCCAGACCGGGACAGGGGCCTACGAGCAGTACTTC; CDR3aa: CAQTGTGAYEQYF